A single sample gave rise to the 16 T cell receptor beta chains below, sequenced in a study of T cells in women clearing cervical HPV infection. TCRdb's copy holds only in-frame clones and misses some; the assay was immunoSEQ multiplex PCR. Its table lists some 20,000 clones. Sequencing input: blood buffy coat. All receptors come from a woman aged 18-70 years with a cervical HPV16 infection that either progressed to CIN3+ or cleared (not recorded which).

A word on this clone: The read terminates 3 residues ahead of where the CDR3 ends, so the germline J gene completes it. The chain has TRBV6-2 or TRBV6-3 and TRBJ2-1; 7 positions match TRBD2. This CDR3 is 16 amino acids long. Per the germline V gene, CDR1 is MNHEY and CDR2 is SVGEGT. V dropped 6 bases and J dropped 2; count of bases not matched to a gene: 10. The CDR3 sequence: CASSLAVRGTYNEQFF. The part of the CDR3 DNA that was read is TGTGCCAGCAGCCTAGCGGTAAGGGGTACCTACAATGAG.

As to this clone: The read gets to within 3 residues of the CDR3 end, and the germline J gene fills in the rest. V is TRBV18 and J is TRBJ2-6; D gene ambiguous. V was trimmed by 4 bases and J by 0 bases, leaving 7 bases between them. CDR1 is KGHSH and CDR2 is LQKENI in the germline V gene. The CDR3 has 15 residues. Here the CDR3 reads CASSLTDSGANVLTF. CDR3 DNA, as far as it was read: TGTGCCAGCTCACTTACAGACTCTGGGGCCAACGTC. The full variable domain, with the rest looked up from reference TRBV18 and TRBJ2-6, is NAGVMQNPRHLVRRRGQEARLRCSPMKGHSHVYWYRQLPEEGLKFMVYLQKENIIDESGMPKERFSAEFPKEGPSILRIQQVVRGDSAAYFCASSLTDSGANVLTFGAGSRLTVL.

Comment on this clone: The CDR3 is cut off 3 residues early in the read; its end comes from the germline J gene. The V call is TRBV23-1, the J call TRBJ2-7, with 8 bases that match TRBD1. TRBV23-1 has ORF status, its function being uncertain. The CDR3 runs 15 residues. The V segment lost 3 bases and the J segment 5 bases; nucleotides outside the gene matches: 9. CDR3 DNA, as far as it was read: TGCGCCAGCAGTCATATCCGGGACAGGTACCACGAG. This sequence encodes CASSHIRDRYHE. The entire CDR3 protein is CASSHIRDRYHEQYF.

A word on this clone: At one boundary the junction diverges from the germline segment, which might be a read error. From the germline J gene comes the end of the CDR3, since the read stops 3 residues before it. Additional DNA sequences in this sample encode the identical CDR3. The genes are TRBV30 and TRBJ1-3; D remains ambiguous. CDR3 length: 13 amino acids. Germline CDR1 and CDR2: GTSNPN and SVGIG (reference sequence). The DNA read from the CDR3 is TGTGCCTGGAGCGGGGTCTCTGGAAACACA. It is translated as CAWSGVSGNT. The full CDR3 protein reads CAWSGVSGNTIYF.

Comment on this clone: The read halts 3 residues ahead of the CDR3 end, with the missing end drawn from the germline J gene. The chain employs TRBV29-1 and TRBJ2-7; TRBD1 aligns across 12 bases. Germline V gene data show CDR1 as SQVTM and CDR2 as ANQGSEA. There are 15 residues in the CDR3. V shed 8 bases, J shed 6 bases, and the junction held 14 bases outside the gene matches. CDR3 in amino acids: CSTGTGGEPNGEQYF. Partial CDR3 DNA: TGCAGCACCGGGACAGGGGGCGAACCGAACGGCGAG.

Points on this clone: The observed sequence ends 3 residues before the CDR3 terminus, with the missing tail filled in from the germline J gene. The V call is TRBV5-6, the J call TRBJ1-3; D is perhaps TRBD1 (5 bases). Germline CDR1 and CDR2: SGHDT and YYEEEE. The length of the CDR3 is 14 residues. V gave up 2 bases and J gave up 6 bases, with 12 bases separating them. Partial CDR3 DNA: TGTGCCAGCAGCTTTGTACAGGCCGAAAACACC. Protein sequence: CASSFVQAENT. The CDR3 in full is CASSFVQAENTIYF.

With regard to this clone: The read is 3 residues too short to cover the CDR3 end, so that end is filled in from the germline J gene. The chain carries TRBV2 and TRBJ2-2; 9 bases are shared with TRBD1. CDR1 SNHLY and CDR2 FYNNEI come from the germline V gene. The CDR3 loop spans 15 amino acids. The CDR3 DNA, read in part, is TGTGCCAGCATTACAGGGGGCGAGGGTGGTGAAAAG. This encodes CASITGGEGGEK. The CDR3 in its entirety is CASITGGEGGEKLFF.

About this clone: The read halts 3 residues ahead of the CDR3 end, with the missing end drawn from the germline J gene. The J gene is TRBJ2-3, the V gene TRBV4-1, with 11 bases aligning to TRBD2. In germline, CDR1 is MGHRA, CDR2 YSYEKL. The CDR3 has 15 amino acids. With V trimmed by 6 bases and J by 2 bases, 4 bases remained unmatched. Incomplete CDR3 DNA: TGCGCCAGCAGTCTAGCGGGGGGCCTCACAGATACG. Its translation: CASSLAGGLTDT. The full CDR3 protein reads CASSLAGGLTDTQYF.

As regards this clone: The sequence runs out 3 residues before the end of the CDR3; the remainder is reconstructed from the germline J gene. V gene TRBV7-9 combines with J gene TRBJ1-4, with D possibly TRBD1 on 5 matching bases. CDR1 SEHNR and CDR2 FQNEAQ come from the germline V gene (reference sequence). Trimming took 5 bases from V and 5 from J, leaving 12 bases between them. The CDR3 is 14 residues long. The sequenced CDR3 bases are TGTGCCAGCAGCCAGGCGGGGGGAAATGAAAAA. Translation gives CASSQAGGNEK. Given in full, the CDR3 is CASSQAGGNEKLFF.

Points on this clone: The read falls 3 residues short of the CDR3 end, and the missing part is taken from the germline J gene. This sequence joins TRBV7-2 and TRBJ1-2; TRBD1 agrees at 9 bases. This CDR3 has 12 amino acids. The germline gives CDR1 SGHTA, CDR2 FQGNSA. Germline trimming cut 5 bases from V and 7 bases from J; bases unmatched to any gene: 2. This CDR3 reads CASSTGGGGYTF. CDR3 bases read: TGTGCCAGCAGCACAGGGGGCGGTGGC.

As concerns this clone: The CDR3 is cut off 3 residues early in the read; its end comes from the germline J gene. The gene calls are TRBV28 and TRBJ1-2; TRBD1 aligns across 8 bases. Per germline, CDR1 MDHEN and CDR2 SYDVKM. The CDR3 totals 15 residues. V was pared by 3 bases and J by 0 bases, with 3 bases of the junction left unmatched. The part of the CDR3 DNA that was read is TGTGCCAGCAGTTTCCCGACAGGGGCTAACTATGGC. It yields the protein CASSFPTGANYG. The complete CDR3 protein is CASSFPTGANYGYTF.

This clone is large by frequency. The read comes to an end 3 residues before the CDR3 does, leaving the germline J gene to fill in the end. The gene calls are TRBV7-2 and TRBJ2-3; D is perhaps TRBD1 (6 bases). CDR1 and CDR2 (germline): SGHTA, FQGNSA. CDR3 length: 14 residues. V was shortened by 1 base and J by 1 base, with 6 bases between the two germline ends. CDR3 loop: CASSLGQGTDTQYF. The part of the CDR3 DNA that was read is TGTGCCAGCAGCTTAGGACAGGGCACAGATACG.

Worth noting for this clone: The read terminates 3 residues ahead of where the CDR3 ends, so the germline J gene completes it. This chain joins TRBV13 and TRBJ2-2; TRBD2 agrees at 12 bases. This CDR3 contains 16 residues. Trimming at V came to 5 bases and at J to 4 bases, leaving 5 bases not matched to a gene. Germline CDR1 is PRHDT and CDR2 is FYEKMQ (reference sequence). The CDR3 bases that were read are TGTGCCAGCAGCGCCTTGACTAGCGGGGGCACCGGGGAG. Residues: CASSALTSGGTGE. The whole CDR3 reads CASSALTSGGTGELFF.

About this clone: The CDR3 end lies 3 residues beyond the end of the read and is filled in from the germline J gene. The chain links TRBV20-1 to TRBJ1-5, with 7 bases lining up with TRBD1. V gave up 0 bases and J gave up 7 bases; unmatched junction bases: 9. CDR1 DFQATT and CDR2 SNEGSKA come from the germline V gene (reference sequence). This CDR3 is 15 amino acids long. CDR3 loop: CSARDLAGGLQPQHF. The CDR3 DNA, read in part, is TGCAGTGCTAGAGATTTGGCAGGGGGACTGCAGCCC.

Turning to this clone: The read gets to within 3 residues of the CDR3 end, and the germline J gene fills in the rest. The V call is TRBV14, the J call TRBJ1-4, with 9 bases aligning to TRBD1. Germline CDR1 SGHDN, CDR2 FVKESK. This CDR3 region has 14 residues. With 4 bases clipped from V and 8 bases from J, the junction kept 5 bases outside the gene matches. The CDR3 sequence: CASSLYGQGEKLFF. The CDR3 DNA, read in part, is TGTGCCAGCAGCCTCTATGGACAGGGGGAAAAA.

Concerning this clone itself: The read finishes 3 residues shy of the CDR3 end, and the germline J gene is used to complete it. The J gene is TRBJ2-3, the V gene TRBV12-3 or TRBV12-4; TRBD2 matches 9 bases. The trim removed 2 bases at V and 0 bases at J, leaving 6 bases unmatched. This CDR3 is built from 17 residues. The sequenced part of the CDR3 DNA is TGTGCCAGCAGTTTATGGTTAGCGGGAGCCAGCACAGATACG. It is translated as CASSLWLAGASTDT. In full, the CDR3 is CASSLWLAGASTDTQYF.